The 26 T cell receptor beta chains listed next were all sequenced from one sample in a study of monozygotic twins with inflammatory bowel disease. TCRdb re-called the 5' RACE reads and catalogs CDR3 proteins one per entry, DNA excluded. This repertoire includes some 200,000 distinct CDR3 sequences. The sequenced material came from blood. The source of these receptors is a human donor with ulcerative colitis or Crohn's disease, or a healthy co-twin of an affected twin (not recorded which).

The chain is built from TRBV15 and TRBJ1-4; the D call from TCRdb, TRBD1, cannot be confirmed without DNA. The CDR3 is made up of 16 amino acids. The germline CDR1 and CDR2 sequences are LNHNV and YYDKDF (reference sequence). The CDR3 reads CATSREGTWTNEKLFF.

The CDR3 here is CASSLGPETQYF. This chain connects TRBV7-2 to TRBJ2-5. CDR1 and CDR2 from the germline V gene are SGHTA and FQGNSA. The CDR3 sequence is 12 residues long.

The V call is TRBV6-6, the J call TRBJ1-1; the TRBD1 assignment by TCRdb is unverifiable without DNA. The CDR3 length is 13 residues. Germline CDR1 MNHNY, CDR2 SVGAGI (reference sequence). This chain's CDR3 is CASSGAGSTEAFF.

The rearrangement joins TRBV6-1 to TRBJ2-7; TCRdb reports TRBD1, a call that lacks DNA to check it against. CDR3 length equals 14 residues. Germline CDR1 and CDR2: MNHNS and SASEGT. CDR3 amino acids: CASSDGDRAYEQYF.

J is TRBJ2-7 and V is TRBV7-6. CDR3 size: 13 residues. The germline V gene encodes CDR1 SGHVS and CDR2 FNYEAQ. The CDR3: CASSLAPADEQYF.

The V gene is TRBV7-3, the J gene TRBJ2-1; there is no DNA to check the TCRdb D call of TRBD2. Germline-derived CDR1 and CDR2 are SGHTA and FQGTGA. The CDR3 loop spans 15 amino acids. The CDR3 here is CASSSSLGTSSEQFF. Combining the CDR3 with reference TRBV7-3 and TRBJ2-1 gives the whole variable domain GAGVSQTPSNKVTEKGKYVELRCDPISGHTALYWYRQSLGQGPEFLIYFQGTGAADDSGLPNDRFFAVRPEGSVSTLKIQRTERGDSAVYLCASSSSLGTSSEQFFGPGTRLTVL.

The rearrangement uses TRBV2 and TRBJ2-3; TCRdb proposes TRBD1, but this gene call is untestable without DNA. The CDR3 runs to 16 residues. Germline CDR1 SNHLY, CDR2 FYNNEI. The CDR3 reads CASSEGTGYLTDTQYF. Supplemented by reference TRBV2 and TRBJ2-3, the full variable domain reads EPEVTQTPSHQVTQMGQEVILRCVPISNHLYFYWYRQILGQKVEFLVSFYNNEISEKSEIFDDQFSVERPDGSNFTLKIRSTKLEDSAMYFCASSEGTGYLTDTQYFGPGTRLTVL.

The gene calls are TRBV29-1 and TRBJ1-5; TCRdb names TRBD1, which stays unverified in the absence of DNA. The CDR3 is 15 residues long. The germline CDR1 and CDR2 sequences are SQVTM and ANQGSEA. The CDR3 sequence: CSVAAAGTGNQPQHF.

The rearrangement uses TRBV27 and TRBJ2-7; TCRdb's assignment of TRBD1 cannot be checked, as there is no DNA. The CDR3 extends over 14 amino acids. Germline assignment: CDR1 MNHEY and CDR2 SMNVEV (reference sequence). The CDR3 reads CASSLSSTGYEQYF.

This chain joins TRBV4-1 and TRBJ2-1; no DNA is available, so the TRBD2 call from TCRdb remains unchecked. The CDR3 sequence is 17 residues long. Germline V gene data show CDR1 as MGHRA and CDR2 as YSYEKL. CDR3 protein: CASSQGGRAGGLDEQFF.

The chain combines TRBV6-2 or TRBV6-3 with TRBJ1-1. The CDR3 has 12 amino acids. Germline assignment: CDR1 MNHEY and CDR2 SVGEGT. This CDR3 is CASSYSGGRAFF.

The rearrangement links TRBV20-1 to TRBJ1-3; TCRdb's assignment of TRBD1 cannot be checked, as there is no DNA. This CDR3 has 14 amino acids. Germline CDR1 DFQATT, CDR2 SNEGSKA (reference sequence). This chain's CDR3 is CSATSPGAGNTIYF.

The chain recombines TRBV12-3 or TRBV12-4 with TRBJ1-1; TCRdb proposes TRBD1, but this gene call is untestable without DNA. This CDR3 is 15 amino acids long. CDR3 loop: CASSWETGTNTEAFF.

The chain carries TRBV20-1 and TRBJ2-3; absent DNA, TCRdb's TRBD1 call cannot be checked. CDR3 length: 15 residues. Germline V gene sequence: CDR1 DFQATT, CDR2 SNEGSKA (reference sequence). CDR3 residues: CSARDRRGAEDTQYF.

The rearrangement links TRBV7-9 to TRBJ1-2; TCRdb gives TRBD1 as the D gene, but with no DNA this cannot be confirmed. From germline, CDR1 is SEHNR and CDR2 FQNEAQ (reference sequence). The CDR3 is 15 amino acids. Here the CDR3 reads CASSGDGQGVYGYTF.

The chain links TRBV7-6 to TRBJ2-2. Per the germline V gene, CDR1 is SGHVS and CDR2 is FNYEAQ. The CDR3 covers 12 residues. The chain's CDR3 is CASSSGAGELFF.

The chain employs TRBV9 and TRBJ1-1; TCRdb indicates TRBD1, and absent DNA this call remains unverified. This CDR3 is 14 amino acids long. Germline V gene data show CDR1 as SGDLS and CDR2 as YYNGEE. The CDR3 region is CASSRGGGNTEAFF.

The CDR3 spells CASSLALQKDTQYF. V and J are TRBV12-3 or TRBV12-4 and TRBJ2-3. CDR3 length: 14 amino acids.

The chain combines TRBV5-8 with TRBJ2-2; the TCRdb D gene call, TRBD1, has no DNA to confirm it. The germline gives CDR1 SGHTS, CDR2 YDEGEE. This CDR3 is built from 16 residues. The CDR3 loop reads CASSLGQGQFTGELFF. Using reference TRBV5-8 and TRBJ2-2 for the parts outside the CDR3, the full variable domain is EAGVTQSPTHLIKTRGQQATLRCSPISGHTSVYWYQQALGLGLQFLLWYDEGEERNRGNFPPRFSGRQFPNYSSELNVNALELEDSALYLCASSLGQGQFTGELFFGEGSRLTVL.

The V gene is TRBV19, the J gene TRBJ1-5. The germline V gene has CDR1 LNHDA and CDR2 SQIVND (reference sequence). The CDR3 runs 13 residues. CDR3 loop: CASRGREGQPQHF.

The chain carries TRBV6-8 and TRBJ2-5; TCRdb picks TRBD1, but there is no DNA to check that call. CDR1 is MNHGY and CDR2 is SAAAGT in the germline V gene. The length of the CDR3 is 17 residues. CDR3 protein: CASCFQRGQAYQETQYF.

The V and J genes are TRBV30 and TRBJ1-4. The CDR3 has 11 residues. Looked up from germline, CDR1 is GTSNPN and CDR2 is SVGIG (reference sequence). Here the CDR3 reads CAWAGSEKLFF.

The rearrangement links TRBV19 to TRBJ1-5; lacking DNA, the TRBD1 call made by TCRdb goes unchecked. CDR3 length: 13 amino acids. Per germline, CDR1 LNHDA and CDR2 SQIVND (reference sequence). CDR3 sequence: CASRQGIHQPQHF.

This chain links TRBV5-1 with TRBJ2-3; with no DNA, the TCRdb D assignment of TRBD2 cannot be verified. The CDR3 has 16 residues. Germline CDR1 and CDR2: SGHRS and YFSETQ. This chain's CDR3 is CASSISGGGLTDTQYF.

This chain links TRBV13 with TRBJ2-6. The CDR3 loop spans 15 amino acids. Germline-derived CDR1 and CDR2 are PRHDT and FYEKMQ (reference sequence). CDR3 region: CASSRGGSGANVLTF.

This chain joins TRBV7-3 and TRBJ1-2. The CDR3 length is 15 residues. Germline assignment: CDR1 SGHTA and CDR2 FQGTGA. CDR3 in amino acids: CASSLMKTSNYGYTF.